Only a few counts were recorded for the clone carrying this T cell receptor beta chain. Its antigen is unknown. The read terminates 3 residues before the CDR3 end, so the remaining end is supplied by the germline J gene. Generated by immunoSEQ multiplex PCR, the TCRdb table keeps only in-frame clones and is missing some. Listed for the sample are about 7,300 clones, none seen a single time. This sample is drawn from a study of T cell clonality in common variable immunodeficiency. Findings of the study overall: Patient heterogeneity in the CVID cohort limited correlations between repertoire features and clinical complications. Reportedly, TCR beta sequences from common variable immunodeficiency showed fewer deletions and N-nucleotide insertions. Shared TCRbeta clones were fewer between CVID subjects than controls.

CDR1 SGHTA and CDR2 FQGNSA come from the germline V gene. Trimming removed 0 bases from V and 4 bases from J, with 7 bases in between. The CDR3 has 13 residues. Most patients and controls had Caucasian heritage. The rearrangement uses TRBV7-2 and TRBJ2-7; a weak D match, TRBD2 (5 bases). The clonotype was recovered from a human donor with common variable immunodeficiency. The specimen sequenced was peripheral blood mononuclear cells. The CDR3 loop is CASSLARTYEQYF. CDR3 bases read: TGTGCCAGCAGCTTAGCCAGGACTTACGAG.